This T cell receptor beta chain was obtained from a study of blood T cells in healthy people across ages. Germline V CDR1 and CDR2: DFQATT, SNEGSKA (reference sequence). This CDR3 has 13 amino acids. The junction had 10 bases not matched to a gene; V was cut back by 6 bases and J by 8 bases. This clonotype showed up just a few times. For the second PCR, which ran for 7 to 11 cycles, a sample-barcoded 5' primer and a J-beta primer mix were used. Via MiXCR, TCRdb re-called the 5' RACE reads, giving one row per CDR3 protein. The sample has approximately 600,000 distinct CDR3 sequences; 58% are singletons.

The V call is TRBV20-1, the J call TRBJ1-2; 9 bases map to TRBD1. The specimen was blood. This TCR derives from a man aged 60-69 years in good health. CDR3 amino acids: CSAPPQGARGYTF. CDR3 bases: TGCAGTGCACCACCACAGGGGGCGCGAGGCTACACCTTC.